This entry features one T cell receptor (beta chain) sequence. Its binding antigen is unknown. The input lacks base qualities; no much larger clone sits a single base away. The method behind the library was the immunoSEQ multiplex PCR assay. Not all clones reach the TCRdb copy of this immuneACCESS table, which keeps in-frame sequences only. Checked studies attribute under half of the gap to unresolved V genes and leave the rest unexplained. The sample table shows 65,000 to 85,000 clones, and approximately 96% are seen once. The ten largest clones take up roughly 0.3% of the sample. The data derive from a study of technical replicates of blood from a few donors (dated by TCRdb to the late 2010s). The junction carries 18 bases between V and J, which are trimmed by 5 bases and 7 bases respectively. The CDR3, cysteine through phenylalanine, is 15 amino acids long. The only DNA kept is the CDR3, 45 bases in frame from the first base. CDR1 is given as SGHVS and CDR2 as FQNEAQ, both from the germline V gene.

This clonotype was obtained from a human donor in good health. The chain joins TRBV7-8 to TRBJ2-1; TRBD1 is possibly the D segment (7 matching bases). Source material: T cells isolated from PBMCs. The CDR3 protein: CASSLYYAGGNEQFF. The nucleotide sequence is given as TGTGCCAGCAGCCTTTACTACGCAGGGGGGAATGAGCAGTTCTTC.